A single sample gave rise to the 28 T cell receptor beta chains below, sequenced in a study of cytomegalovirus exposure and HLA in healthy donors. This PCR relied on a set of 60 Vbeta primers and 13 Jbeta primers. Assay: immunoSEQ multiplex PCR; the TCRdb copy retains only in-frame clones and omits some. The sample yields 120,000 to 150,000 clones, 64% seen once. The sequenced sample consisted of PBMCs. The receptors derive from a woman in her 30s in good health and CMV-seropositive.

This clone was detected ten times or more. CDR3 loop: CASSGTGARFSGYTF. DNA of the CDR3: TGTGCCAGCAGTGGGACAGGGGCTCGGTTCAGCGGCTACACCTTC. The chain has TRBV2 and TRBJ1-2; 9 bases are a match to TRBD1. This CDR3 comprises 15 residues. With V trimmed by 4 bases and J by 8 bases, 11 bases remained unmatched. Germline CDR1 SNHLY, CDR2 FYNNEI. Based on the CDR3 plus reference TRBV2 and TRBJ1-2, the full variable domain is EPEVTQTPSHQVTQMGQEVILRCVPISNHLYFYWYRQILGQKVEFLVSFYNNEISEKSEIFDDQFSVERPDGSNFTLKIRSTKLEDSAMYFCASSGTGARFSGYTFGSGTRLTVV.

The rearrangement uses TRBV7-5 and TRBJ2-3; the D segment call TRBD2 is taken from the table without a DNA check. TRBV7-5 is shown as a pseudogene. The CDR3 has 18 amino acids. The CDR3 loop reads CVRSRAGPSGRAADTQYF. CDR3 DNA sequence: TGTGTCAGAAGCCGAGCCGGCCCTAGCGGGAGGGCCGCAGATACGCAGTATTTT.

This clone was seen a single time. The chain couples TRBV5-1 to TRBJ2-7; D ambiguous. This CDR3 comprises 13 residues. The V gene's germline CDR1 is SGHRS and CDR2 YFSETQ. Trimming took 1 base from V and 0 from J, leaving 5 bases between them. The CDR3 sequence: CASSLSPSYEQYF. As DNA, the CDR3 is TGCGCCAGCAGCTTGTCTCCCTCCTACGAGCAGTACTTC.

The CDR3 nucleotides are TGTGCCAGCAGTTACACTCGCCTTCTGAGGGGGAGGTACTTC. Protein product: CASSYTRLLRGRYF. The chain is built from TRBV6-5 and TRBJ2-7, with a possible D match to TRBD1 (6 bases). Germline V gene lookup returns CDR1 MNHEY and CDR2 SVGAGI. V gave up 2 bases and J gave up 12 bases, with 20 bases separating them. The CDR3 is 14 residues long.

The chain employs TRBV7-9 and TRBJ2-7; 7 bases match TRBD1. The junction had 5 bases not matched to a gene; V was cut back by 6 bases and J by 0 bases. The CDR3 consists of 14 residues. Germline assignment: CDR1 SEHNR and CDR2 FQNEAQ (reference sequence). The CDR3 is CASSQQGYSYEQYF. In nucleotides, the CDR3 is TGTGCCAGCAGTCAACAGGGGTACTCCTACGAGCAGTACTTC. The full variable domain, in which reference TRBV7-9 and TRBJ2-7 provide the parts outside the CDR3, is DTGVSQNPRHKITKRGQNVTFRCDPISEHNRLYWYRQTLGQGPEFLTYFQNEAQLEKSRLLSDRFSAERPKGSFSTLEIQRTEQGDSAMYLCASSQQGYSYEQYFGPGTRLTVT.

This clone was detected many times. V and J are TRBV5-6 and TRBJ2-1; 12 positions agree with TRBD2. CDR1 SGHDT and CDR2 YYEEEE come from the germline V gene. The CDR3 has 16 residues. V shed 1 base and J 10 bases; nucleotides not matched to a gene: 9. DNA for the CDR3: TGTGCCAGCAGCTTGACCCTAGCGGGAGGGACTGGGGAGCAGTTCTTC. This gives the protein CASSLTLAGGTGEQFF. The full variable domain, with the rest looked up from reference TRBV5-6 and TRBJ2-1, is DAGVTQSPTHLIKTRGQQVTLRCSPKSGHDTVSWYQQALGQGPQFIFQYYEEEERQRGNFPDRFSGHQFPNYSSELNVNALLLGDSALYLCASSLTLAGGTGEQFFGPGTRLTVL.

This clone was detected a few times. The gene calls are TRBV6-4 and TRBJ1-2; weak D call: TRBD1 (6 bases). This CDR3 comprises 13 residues. With 3 bases removed from V and 4 bases from J, the gap between germline ends came to 9 bases. In germline, CDR1 is MRHNA, CDR2 SNTAGT. In DNA form, the CDR3 reads TGTGCCAGCAGTGAGGGGGCGACCTATGGCTACACCTTC. Translated, it gives CASSEGATYGYTF.

In this sample, this clone turned up once. The chain recombines TRBV6-4 with TRBJ1-2; D not resolved. Germline CDR1 is MRHNA and CDR2 is SNTAGT. This CDR3 is 12 amino acids long. Trimming took off 0 bases at V and 8 bases at J, with 7 bases between the two ends. The CDR3 DNA is TGTGCCAGCAGTGACTCGAGCCACGGCTACACCTTC. Residues: CASSDSSHGYTF.

The chain uses TRBV27 and TRBJ1-5, with D perhaps matching TRBD1 (6 bases). CDR3 length equals 15 residues. Germline CDR1 MNHEY, CDR2 SMNVEV (reference sequence). V was shortened by 6 bases and J by 0 bases, with 12 bases between the two germline ends. CDR3 sequence reads: CASRKTGFSNQPQHF. DNA of the CDR3: TGTGCCAGCAGAAAAACAGGGTTTAGCAATCAGCCCCAGCATTTT.

The chain joins TRBV4-1 to TRBJ1-4, with D possibly matching TRBD1 (6 bases). The CDR3 has 16 amino acids. From germline, CDR1 is MGHRA and CDR2 YSYEKL. The V end was cut by 3 bases, the J end by 0 bases, with 11 bases between. CDR3: CASSQSRGTTNEKLFF. The CDR3 nucleotides are TGCGCCAGCAGCCAGAGCAGGGGTACAACTAATGAAAAACTGTTTTTT.

The gene calls are TRBV5-6 and TRBJ2-7; the match to TRBD1 covers 9 bases. This CDR3 contains 15 residues. Trimming removed 2 bases from V and 2 bases from J; junction bases left unmatched: 5. Looked up from germline, CDR1 is SGHDT and CDR2 is YYEEEE. CDR3: CASSLLGTGTYEQYF. The CDR3 DNA reads as TGTGCCAGCAGCTTACTCGGGACAGGGACCTACGAGCAGTACTTC.

The CDR3 DNA reads as TGTGCCAGCACCGGACAGGGAAAGGAGACCCAGTACTTC. Translated, it gives CASTGQGKETQYF. The chain couples TRBV6-6 to TRBJ2-5; the match to TRBD1 covers 8 bases. Germline V gene sequence: CDR1 MNHNY, CDR2 SVGAGI (reference sequence). V shed 7 bases, J shed 5 bases, and the junction held 6 bases outside the gene matches. CDR3 length equals 13 residues.

This clone was found a few times. This sequence joins TRBV10-3 and TRBJ2-3; 9 nucleotides align to TRBD1. There are 17 residues in the CDR3. The junction had 12 bases not matched to a gene; V was cut back by 6 bases and J by 2 bases. The germline V gene encodes CDR1 ENHRY and CDR2 SYGVKD. CDR3 loop: CAISVMTGGVLTDTQYF. DNA for the CDR3: TGTGCCATCAGCGTGATGACAGGGGGGGTCCTCACAGATACGCAGTATTTT.

A few counts support this clone. This rearrangement joins TRBV5-6 to TRBJ2-7; TRBD2 matches at 9 bases. The CDR3 has 17 residues. Germline V gives CDR1 SGHDT, CDR2 YYEEEE. V lost 4 bases and J lost 1; bases outside the gene matches: 12. In DNA, the CDR3 is TGTGCCAGCAGCCTGTACCCCCTAGCGGGGTTATCCTACGAGCAGTACTTC. It is translated as CASSLYPLAGLSYEQYF.

CDR3 protein: CASSIFAGNEQYF. The CDR3 DNA reads as TGTGCCAGTAGTATATTCGCGGGGAACGAGCAGTACTTC. The J gene is TRBJ2-7, the V gene TRBV19, with D tentatively TRBD2 (6 bases). The germline V gene encodes CDR1 LNHDA and CDR2 SQIVND (reference sequence). The CDR3 totals 13 residues. Trimming left V 2 bases short and J 5 bases short, with 10 bases between.

V usage is TRBV14 and J usage is TRBJ2-7, with D unresolved. This CDR3 spans 14 amino acids. Germline assignment: CDR1 SGHDN and CDR2 FVKESK. V lost 2 bases to trimming and J lost 3 bases, with 11 bases between them. The CDR3 reads CASSQFHSIYEQYF. CDR3 nucleotide sequence: TGTGCCAGCAGCCAATTTCACAGTATCTACGAGCAGTACTTC.

This clone was seen a few times. The V gene is TRBV5-6, the J gene TRBJ2-7; no clear D gene. CDR1 is SGHDT and CDR2 is YYEEEE in the germline V gene. Trimming stripped 0 bases from V and 2 bases from J, with 15 bases between. This CDR3 region has 16 residues. Here the CDR3 DNA reads TGTGCCAGCAGCTTGGGACTGCCTCGTAAAACCTACGAGCAGTACTTC. It is translated as CASSLGLPRKTYEQYF.

The chain is built from TRBV5-4 and TRBJ2-5, with D possibly TRBD1 on 8 matching bases. CDR3 length equals 15 residues. Per the germline V gene, CDR1 is SGHNT and CDR2 is YYREEE (reference sequence). V was clipped by 3 bases and J by 2 bases, with 14 bases between them. The CDR3 region has the DNA TGTGCCAGCAGCTCATTACAGGGGGGGCAAGAGACCCAGTACTTC. This codes for CASSSLQGGQETQYF. Looking up the rest from reference TRBV5-4 and TRBJ2-5 gives the full variable domain: ETGVTQSPTHLIKTRGQQVTLRCSSQSGHNTVSWYQQALGQGPQFIFQYYREEENGRGNFPPRFSGLQFPNYSSELNVNALELDDSALYLCASSSLQGGQETQYFGPGTRLLVL.

This clone occurred a few times. The rearrangement links TRBV28 to TRBJ2-6, with D unclear. The germline CDR1 and CDR2 sequences are MDHEN and SYDVKM. V was shortened by 7 bases and J by 1 base, with 5 bases between the two germline ends. The CDR3 runs to 13 residues. CDR3 coding DNA: TGTGCCAGCATGTTATCTGGGGCCAACGTCCTGACTTTC. This translates into CASMLSGANVLTF.

The rearrangement uses TRBV5-1 and TRBJ2-1, with D possibly TRBD2 on 5 matching bases. CDR3 length equals 14 residues. Trimming pared 4 bases from V and 8 bases from J, leaving 16 bases between. The germline V gene has CDR1 SGHRS and CDR2 YFSETQ. The DNA of the CDR3 is TGCGCCAGCAGCGACTACCAAGGAGGCGATGAGCAGTTCTTC. This encodes CASSDYQGGDEQFF.

The rearrangement links TRBV4-1 to TRBJ1-5, with TRBD1 as a possible D gene (6 bases). Germline V gives CDR1 MGHRA, CDR2 YSYEKL. V shed 4 bases and J shed 7 bases, with 17 bases lying between them. The CDR3 covers 15 residues. CDR3 in DNA: TGCGCCAGCAGCCCCGCCCCAGGGCAGGGGCAGCCCCAGCATTTT. Its translation is CASSPAPGQGQPQHF.

V and J are TRBV6-9 and TRBJ2-3, with 8 bases fitting TRBD2. The V gene's germline CDR1 is MNHGY and CDR2 SVAAGI. The CDR3 has 20 amino acids. Trimming took 5 bases from V and 0 from J; bases not matched to a gene: 19. In nucleotides, the CDR3 is TGTGCCAGCAGTCCTCCCAGGTTGTCCGGGGGGGACCGTAGCACAGATACGCAGTATTTT. This translates into CASSPPRLSGGDRSTDTQYF.

The chain combines TRBV4-1 with TRBJ2-6; 8 nucleotides match TRBD1. The germline CDR1 and CDR2 sequences are MGHRA and YSYEKL. The CDR3 contains 16 residues. V gave up 6 bases and J gave up 0 bases; unmatched junction bases: 4. The CDR3 DNA reads as TGCGCCAGCAGAGCAGACAGGGGCTCTGGGGCCAACGTCCTGACTTTC. Residues: CASRADRGSGANVLTF.

In this sample, this clone turned up once. V is TRBV5-1 and J is TRBJ2-3; 10 nucleotides align to TRBD2. After removal of 1 base from V and 1 base from J, the junction contained 12 bases not matched to a gene. Germline V lookup: CDR1 SGHRS, CDR2 YFSETQ. The CDR3 length is 19 residues. Here the CDR3 DNA reads TGCGCCAGCAGCTTGAGAGTAGCGGGGGGACAAGGGGGCACAGATACGCAGTATTTT. Its protein is CASSLRVAGGQGGTDTQYF.

The rearrangement joins TRBV18 to TRBJ2-7, with 11 positions matching TRBD2. The CDR3 totals 15 residues. Per germline, CDR1 KGHSH and CDR2 LQKENI. The junction had 6 bases not matched to a gene; V was cut back by 5 bases and J by 3 bases. CDR3: CASSYTSGGGYEQYF. CDR3 coding DNA: TGTGCCAGCTCATACACTAGCGGGGGTGGCTACGAGCAGTACTTC. The full variable domain, rest sourced from reference TRBV18 and TRBJ2-7, is NAGVMQNPRHLVRRRGQEARLRCSPMKGHSHVYWYRQLPEEGLKFMVYLQKENIIDESGMPKERFSAEFPKEGPSILRIQQVVRGDSAAYFCASSYTSGGGYEQYFGPGTRLTVT.

V usage is TRBV30 and J usage is TRBJ2-5, with 7 bases that match TRBD2. The germline V gene encodes CDR1 GTSNPN and CDR2 SVGIG (reference sequence). This CDR3 spans 10 amino acids. V was clipped by 7 bases and J by 11 bases; unmatched bases: 7. This CDR3 is CASGSREQYF. CDR3 bases: TGTGCCTCGGGTTCGCGGGAGCAGTACTTC.

This chain connects TRBV30 to TRBJ2-1, with 12 bases matching TRBD2. The V gene's germline CDR1 is GTSNPN and CDR2 SVGIG (reference sequence). The length of the CDR3 is 14 residues. The V gene end was trimmed by 4 bases and the J gene end by 5 bases; junction bases not matched to a gene: 3. This CDR3 reads CAWKGLAGHNEQFF. In DNA, the CDR3 is TGTGCCTGGAAAGGACTAGCGGGGCACAATGAGCAGTTCTTC.

The chain links TRBV19 to TRBJ1-2, with TRBD1 as a possible D gene (6 bases). Germline values: CDR1 LNHDA, CDR2 SQIVND (reference sequence). CDR3 length: 14 residues. Trimming left V 6 bases short and J 4 bases short, with 15 bases between. CDR3 loop: CASRSGNRVYGYTF. CDR3 bases: TGTGCCAGTAGGTCGGGAAACAGGGTCTATGGCTACACCTTC.